This TCR beta chain was identified in a study of OX40 agonist ivuxolimab in advanced cancers. Context from the whole study: Ivuxolimab, which targeted the costimulatory receptor OX40 (CD134), was an agonistic, fully human IgG2 monoclonal antibody. The monotherapy dose-escalation portion (N of about 57 patients) of the phase I ivuxolimab trial is reported in the paper. Partial responses were achieved by three dose-escalation patients, of whom one had hepatocellular carcinoma and two had cutaneous melanoma. In the dose-escalation cohort, 75% to 85% of patients were male, and the mean age was 60 years with a range of roughly 20 to 85. Intravenous ivuxolimab was administered to patients every 2 weeks at six dose levels: 0.01, 0.1, 0.3, 1.5, 3 and 10 mg/kg. Among the 52 dose-escalation patients, approximately 20 had hepatocellular carcinoma, 15 or so melanoma, 9 renal cell carcinoma and 9 head and neck cancer. The purpose of peripheral TCRbeta sequencing was to test whether ivuxolimab changed TCR sequence diversity and led to clonal T-cell expansion. Prior anti-PD-1, anti-PD-L1 or anti-CTLA-4 therapy was permitted, and 40% of dose-escalation patients had received checkpoint inhibitors. General study outcomes and caveats: At doses from 0.1 to 3.0 mg/kg, clonal expansion was seen in both CD4+ and CD8+ blood T cells between baseline and week 6. Which antigens the clonally expanded peripheral T cells were specific for was not determined. In the 0.1-3.0 mg/kg groups, partial responders had among the lowest normalized peripheral clonal expansion, particularly in CD8+ T cells. Low levels of normalized T-cell clonal expansion were also shown by some nonresponding patients. After ivuxolimab, more expanded clones were found on average in CD8+ T cells than in CD4+ T cells.

Patients with autoimmune disease history or receiving systemic immunosuppression were excluded from the trial. Peripheral blood for TCR sequencing was collected from all dose cohorts at baseline, on cycle 4 day 1, and on cycle 7 day 1. The samples were taken from a phase I, first-in-human, multicenter, open-label dose-escalation trial of ivuxolimab. Adults with locally advanced or metastatic melanoma, renal cell, hepatocellular, or head and neck squamous cell carcinoma were enrolled in the trial. Before TCR sequencing, CD4+ and CD8+ T cells were separately sorted from peripheral blood. CDR1 and CDR2, looked up from the germline V gene (reference sequence), are SGHNT and YYREEE. Counted from cysteine to phenylalanine, this CDR3 has 16 amino acids. Of all the DNA, just the CDR3 is kept, 48 bases in frame from base 1. From V the trimming removes 1 base and from J it removes 2 bases, while the gene matches leave 5 bases of the junction unaccounted for.

To sequence the TCRbeta CDR3 region, genomic DNA was isolated from the sorted cells. The immunoSEQ Assay was used for sequencing of TCRbeta CDR3 regions. As stored in TCRdb, this immuneACCESS dataset retains in-frame rearrangements with V and J assigned. A fraction of the clones does not appear; measured against another copy, unresolved V genes explain less than half of the discrepancy, and the remainder lacks a known reason. The sample table contains 70,000 to 90,000 clones; only one count was recorded for roughly 86% of them. The top ten clonotypes cover nearly 8% of the sample. In the case of this clone: No antigen is known for it. No base quality values were provided; no much bigger clone lies one nucleotide off.

This receptor chain uses TRBV5-4 and TRBJ2-1; TRBD2 fits 8 bases in the junction. This TCR came from an adult with an advanced solid tumor such as melanoma, head and neck, liver or kidney cancer. The sample was CD4+ or CD8+ T cells sorted from blood, taken in a trial of the OX40 agonist ivuxolimab. The CDR3 in this case is CASSLRLAGTYNEQFF. In nucleotide form, the sequence is TGTGCCAGCAGCTTGCGGCTAGCGGGTACCTACAATGAGCAGTTCTTC.